Sequencing of this T cell receptor (beta chain) was carried out in a study of graft-versus-host responses after intestinal transplantation. Concerning this clone itself: Its antigen is unidentified.

V was shortened by 2 bases and J by 9 bases, with 17 bases between the two germline ends. The CDR3 covers 15 residues. Germline-derived CDR1 and CDR2 are LNHNV and YYDKDF (reference sequence). The data were produced by immunoSEQ multiplex PCR, yet TCRdb's version contains in-frame clones alone and is incomplete. The sample records around 100,000 clones, roughly 87% being singletons. The sequence was obtained from a human donor who received an intestinal transplant. The V gene is TRBV15, the J gene TRBJ2-1, with D possibly TRBD2 on 6 matching bases. This specimen was unstimulated CD4+ T cells sorted from spleen or lymph node cells, taken before intestinal transplant. This CDR3 is CATSRRDGEAGEQFF. CDR3 in DNA: TGTGCCACCAGCAGACGGGACGGAGAAGCGGGTGAGCAGTTCTTC.